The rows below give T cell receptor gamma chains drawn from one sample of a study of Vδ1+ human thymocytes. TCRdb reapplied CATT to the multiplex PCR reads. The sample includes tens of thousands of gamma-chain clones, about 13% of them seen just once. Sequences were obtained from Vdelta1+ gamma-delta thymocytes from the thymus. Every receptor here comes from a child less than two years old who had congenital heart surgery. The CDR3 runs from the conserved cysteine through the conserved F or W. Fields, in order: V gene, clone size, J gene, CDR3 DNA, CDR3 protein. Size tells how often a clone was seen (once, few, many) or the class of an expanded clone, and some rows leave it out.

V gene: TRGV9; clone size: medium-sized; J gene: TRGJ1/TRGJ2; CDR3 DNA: TGTGCCTTGTGGGAGGTGCGTGAGAAACTCTTT; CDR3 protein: CALWEVREKLF
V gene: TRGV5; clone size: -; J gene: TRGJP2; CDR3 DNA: TGTGCCACCTGGGACAGGGGGGGAGGACCGCCCGCCGGGGGTAGTGATTGGATCAAGACGTTT; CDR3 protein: CATWDRGGGPPAGGSDWIKTF
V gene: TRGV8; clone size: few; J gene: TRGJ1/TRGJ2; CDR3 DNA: TGTGCCACCTGGGACTCCTCTAGGGGCTATAAGAAACTCTTT; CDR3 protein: CATWDSSRGYKKLF
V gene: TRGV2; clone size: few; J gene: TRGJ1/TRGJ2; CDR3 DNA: TGTGCCACCTGGGACGGCCCTGACTATAAGAAACTCTTT; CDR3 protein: CATWDGPDYKKLF
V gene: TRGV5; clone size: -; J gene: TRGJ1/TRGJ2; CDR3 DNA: TGTGCCACCTGCCCCTGGGATTATTATAAGAAACTCTTT; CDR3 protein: CATCPWDYYKKLF
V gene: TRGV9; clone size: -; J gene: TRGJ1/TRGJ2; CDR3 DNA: TGTGCCTTGTGGGAGACGCGTTATTATAAGAAACTCTTT; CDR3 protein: CALWETRYYKKLF
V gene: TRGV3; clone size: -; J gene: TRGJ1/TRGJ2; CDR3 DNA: TGTGCCACCTGGGACAGGCTCCTTATGGGGTATAAGAAACTCTTT; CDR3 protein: CATWDRLLMGYKKLF
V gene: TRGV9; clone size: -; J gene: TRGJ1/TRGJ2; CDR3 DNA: TGTGCCTTGTGGGAGGTTCCCAATTATTATAAGAATCTCTTT; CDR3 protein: CALWEVPNYYKNLF
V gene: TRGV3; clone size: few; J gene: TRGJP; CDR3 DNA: TGTGCCACCTGGGACAGGCAGGAGTTGGGCAAAAAAATCAAGGTATTT; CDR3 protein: CATWDRQELGKKIKVF
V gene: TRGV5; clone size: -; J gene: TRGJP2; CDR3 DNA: TGTGCCACCTGGGACAGGCCGGGGAGATATAGTAGTGATTGGATCAAGACGTTT; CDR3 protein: CATWDRPGRYSSDWIKTF
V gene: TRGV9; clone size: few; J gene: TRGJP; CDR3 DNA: TGTGCCTTGTGGGTTCGGGGAGCGTTGGGCAAAAAAATCAAGGTATTT; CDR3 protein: CALWVRGALGKKIKVF
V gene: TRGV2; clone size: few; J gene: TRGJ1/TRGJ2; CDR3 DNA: TGTGCCACCTGGGACGGGCCGGGGGATTATTATAAGAAACTCTTT; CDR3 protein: CATWDGPGDYYKKLF
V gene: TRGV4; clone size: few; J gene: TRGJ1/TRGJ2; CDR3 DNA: TGTGCCACCTGGAAAATCCGCTATAAGAAACTCTTT; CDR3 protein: CATWKIRYKKLF
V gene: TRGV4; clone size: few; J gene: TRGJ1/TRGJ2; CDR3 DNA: TGTGCCACCCACCATAAGAAACTCTTT; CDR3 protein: CATHHKKLF
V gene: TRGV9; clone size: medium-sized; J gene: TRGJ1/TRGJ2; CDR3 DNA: TGTGCCTTGTGGGAGGTGCGCAATTATTATAAGAAACTCTTT; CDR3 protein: CALWEVRNYYKKLF
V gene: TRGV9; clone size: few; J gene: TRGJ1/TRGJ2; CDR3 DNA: TGTGCCTTGTGGGAGGCCGAAGGGAAATGTTATAAGAAACTCTTT; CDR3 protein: CALWEAEGKCYKKLF
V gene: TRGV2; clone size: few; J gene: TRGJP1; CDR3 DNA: TGTGCCACCTGGGACGGGCCCACTGGTTGGTTCAAGATATTT; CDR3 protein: CATWDGPTGWFKIF
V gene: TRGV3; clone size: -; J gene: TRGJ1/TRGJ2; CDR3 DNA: TGTGCCACCTGGGACAGGCAACGGAATTATAAGAAACTCTTT; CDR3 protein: CATWDRQRNYKKLF
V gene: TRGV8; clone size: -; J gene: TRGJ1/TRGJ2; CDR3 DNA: TGTGCCACCTGGGATAGACCCGATAAGAAACTCTTT; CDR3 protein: CATWDRPDKKLF
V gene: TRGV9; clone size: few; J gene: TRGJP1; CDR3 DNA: TGTGCCTTGTGGGAGGTAGGAACCACTGGTTGGTTCAAGATATTT; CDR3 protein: CALWEVGTTGWFKIF
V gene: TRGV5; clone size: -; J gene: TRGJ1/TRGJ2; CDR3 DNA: TGTGCCACCGGTAGTTATAAGAAACTCTTT; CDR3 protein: CATGSYKKLF
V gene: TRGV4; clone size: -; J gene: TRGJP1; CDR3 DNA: TGTGCCACCTGGGGACTACATACCACTGGTTGGTTCAAGATATTT; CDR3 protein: CATWGLHTTGWFKIF